These 26 T cell receptor beta chains were all obtained from the same sample, sequenced in a study of shared clonotypes between healthy human individuals. The repertoire was sequenced with immunoSEQ multiplex PCR; TCRdb's copy has only in-frame clones and lacks some. The sample shows 980,000 or so clones, approximately 76% of them seen only once. Sample: memory CD4+ T cells sorted from blood. The subset denotes: CD45RA-negative fraction. The receptors stem from a man aged 18 to 30 in good health.

This chain connects TRBV27 to TRBJ2-3; TRBD2 might be the D (6 bases). The V and J ends lost 6 bases and 4 bases respectively, with 17 bases between them. This CDR3 region has 15 residues. Germline CDR1 and CDR2: MNHEY and SMNVEV (reference sequence). The CDR3 coding sequence is TGTGCCAGCAGGTTCACGACTAGGCCGCCAGATACGCAGTATTTT. Encoded protein: CASRFTTRPPDTQYF.

In its sample, this clone was seen once. The CDR3 coding sequence is TGTGCCAGCAACCGGGACGGGACCTATGGCTACACCTTC. This codes for CASNRDGTYGYTF. This chain uses TRBV9 with TRBJ1-2, with D possibly TRBD1 on 5 matching bases. With 6 bases removed from V and 4 bases from J, the gap between germline ends came to 13 bases. This CDR3 region has 13 residues. Germline CDR1 is SGDLS and CDR2 is YYNGEE. Using reference TRBV9 and TRBJ1-2 for the parts outside the CDR3, the full variable domain is DSGVTQTPKHLITATGQRVTLRCSPRSGDLSVYWYQQSLDQGLQFLIQYYNGEERAKGNILERFSAQQFPDLHSELNLSSLELGDSALYFCASNRDGTYGYTFGSGTRLTVV.

The rearrangement links TRBV6-1 to TRBJ2-2; D call uncertain. The CDR3 contains 14 residues. Germline CDR1 reads MNHNS; CDR2 reads SASEGT. With 3 bases removed from V and 3 bases from J, the gap between germline ends came to 8 bases. The CDR3 spells CASSETEYTGELFF. Written as DNA, the CDR3 is TGTGCCAGCAGTGAGACGGAGTACACCGGGGAGCTGTTTTTT.

This chain links TRBV2 with TRBJ2-2; TRBD2 agrees at 11 bases. Germline V CDR1 and CDR2: SNHLY, FYNNEI. The CDR3 consists of 16 residues. J gave up 4 bases and V 7 bases, and 8 bases lay outside the gene matches. CDR3 protein: CASMTSGNVGTGELFF. CDR3 nucleotides: TGTGCCAGCATGACTAGCGGGAACGTAGGCACCGGGGAGCTGTTTTTT.

The chain carries TRBV6-1 and TRBJ2-1, with D possibly TRBD1 on 6 matching bases. V was pared by 8 bases and J by 6 bases, with 17 bases between. The CDR3 extends over 14 amino acids. Germline V gene lookup returns CDR1 MNHNS and CDR2 SASEGT. The chain's CDR3 is CASLVQQGSNEQFF. CDR3 DNA sequence: TGTGCCAGCTTGGTACAACAGGGCAGCAATGAGCAGTTCTTC.

The rearrangement uses TRBV2 and TRBJ2-2; 7 positions agree with TRBD1. The J segment lost 2 bases and the V segment lost 10 bases, leaving 7 bases of the junction unmatched. The CDR3 runs to 14 residues. Germline V gene data show CDR1 as SNHLY and CDR2 as FYNNEI. CDR3: CATATGANTGELFF. The CDR3 DNA reads as TGTGCCACCGCAACAGGGGCCAACACCGGGGAGCTGTTTTTT.

This chain links TRBV30 with TRBJ1-4, with 8 nucleotides matching TRBD1. The germline CDR1 and CDR2 sequences are GTSNPN and SVGIG (reference sequence). V lost 5 bases to trimming and J lost 1 base; unmatched junction nucleotides: 6. The CDR3 contains 15 residues. CDR3 loop: CAWGQGGRTNEKLFF. The CDR3 DNA reads TGTGCCTGGGGACAGGGCGGGAGAACTAATGAAAAACTGTTTTTT. Variable domain in full (rest from reference TRBV30 and TRBJ1-4): SQTIHQWPATLVQPVGSPLSLECTVEGTSNPNLYWYRQAAGRGLQLLFYSVGIGQISSEVPQNLSASRPQDRQFILSSKKLLLSDSGFYLCAWGQGGRTNEKLFFGSGTQLSVL.

The genes are TRBV28 and TRBJ1-1; D is possibly TRBD1 (5 bases). Germline loops: CDR1 MDHEN, CDR2 SYDVKM. Trimming cost V 5 bases and J 6 bases, with 16 bases left between them. The CDR3 covers 14 residues. The CDR3 here is CASSPGTLASEAFF. The DNA for the CDR3 is TGTGCCAGCAGTCCTGGGACCCTAGCATCTGAAGCTTTCTTT.

V and J are TRBV10-3 and TRBJ2-1; 8 bases map to TRBD2. The length of the CDR3 is 16 residues. After removal of 2 bases from V and 0 bases from J, the junction contained 3 bases not matched to a gene. Germline V CDR1 and CDR2: ENHRY, SYGVKD. CDR3: CAISEKAGGSYNEQFF. The CDR3, as DNA: TGTGCCATCAGTGAGAAGGCGGGAGGCTCCTACAATGAGCAGTTCTTC.

This chain joins TRBV6-5 and TRBJ1-6; D remains ambiguous. Germline values: CDR1 MNHEY, CDR2 SVGAGI. V gave up 2 bases and J gave up 0 bases, with 8 bases separating them. The CDR3 extends over 16 amino acids. CDR3 sequence: CASSYVTSSYNSPLHF. In nucleotides, the CDR3 is TGTGCCAGCAGTTACGTCACCAGCTCCTATAATTCACCCCTCCACTTT.

The CDR3 protein is CASSLDREIYGYTF. The CDR3 DNA reads as TGTGCCAGCAGCCTTGACAGGGAGATCTATGGCTACACCTTC. The chain links TRBV6-1 to TRBJ1-2; 7 positions agree with TRBD1. Germline V gives CDR1 MNHNS, CDR2 SASEGT. V shed 6 bases and J 4 bases; nucleotides not matched to a gene: 8. The CDR3 has 14 amino acids.

As regards this clone: At one of its ends the junction is not consistent with the germline gene, which may arise from a read error. CDR3 protein: CASREGVSGNTIYF. In DNA form, the CDR3 reads TGTGCCAGCCGTGAAGGGGTTTCTGGAAACACCATATATTTT. The genes are TRBV2 and TRBJ1-3; a possible D gene is TRBD1 (5 bases). The CDR3 has 14 residues. Germline V lookup: CDR1 SNHLY, CDR2 FYNNEI.

The chain uses TRBV19 and TRBJ1-3, with D uncertain. This CDR3 contains 15 residues. With 3 bases removed from V and 0 bases from J, the gap between germline ends came to 9 bases. Germline values: CDR1 LNHDA, CDR2 SQIVND (reference sequence). The CDR3 nucleotides read TGTGCCAGTAGTATGAGCTCGGTCTCTGGAAACACCATATATTTT. Translation gives CASSMSSVSGNTIYF.

The chain joins TRBV27 to TRBJ1-2; D is possibly TRBD1 (6 bases). This CDR3 contains 17 residues. Germline CDR1 is MNHEY and CDR2 is SMNVEV (reference sequence). V lost 3 bases, J lost 5 bases, and 22 bases lay in between. Here the CDR3 DNA reads TGTGCCAGCAGTTTTCGAGGCCCTCCGACAGGACAATATGGCTACACCTTC. Amino acid sequence: CASSFRGPPTGQYGYTF.

This chain links TRBV11-2 with TRBJ2-7; no firm D call. CDR1 SGHAT and CDR2 FQNNGV come from the germline V gene. The CDR3 has 15 residues. Trimming pared 5 bases from V and 0 bases from J, leaving 14 bases between. This chain's CDR3 is CASSPGRLRSYEQYF. The CDR3 DNA is TGTGCCAGCAGCCCCGGGCGGTTACGCTCCTACGAGCAGTACTTC.

This clone was picked up one time. One base away lies a much larger clone, so this may be a sequencing read error. The rearrangement links TRBV7-8 to TRBJ2-2, with 8 nucleotides matching TRBD1. Germline trimming cut 1 base from V and 4 bases from J; bases unmatched to any gene: 2. This CDR3 spans 15 amino acids. Germline V CDR1 and CDR2: SGHVS, FQNEAQ. CDR3 protein: CASSLGTGSTGELFF. Here the CDR3 DNA reads TGTGCCAGCAGCTTAGGGACAGGGAGCACCGGGGAGCTGTTTTTT.

The chain couples TRBV30 to TRBJ1-5; 7 bases are shared with TRBD1. CDR3 length: 13 amino acids. CDR1 GTSNPN and CDR2 SVGIG come from the germline V gene (reference sequence). J was trimmed by 6 bases and V by 2 bases; bases with no gene match: 4. CDR3 sequence: CAWSLTGRQPQHF. Written as DNA, the CDR3 is TGTGCCTGGAGTTTGACAGGGCGTCAGCCCCAGCATTTT. Filled out from reference TRBV30 and TRBJ1-5, the complete variable domain reads SQTIHQWPATLVQPVGSPLSLECTVEGTSNPNLYWYRQAAGRGLQLLFYSVGIGQISSEVPQNLSASRPQDRQFILSSKKLLLSDSGFYLCAWSLTGRQPQHFGDGTRLSIL.

This clone was counted a single time. The rearrangement joins TRBV6-5 to TRBJ2-1; D might be TRBD1 or TRBD2, each matching 5 bases. The CDR3 runs 16 residues. The V gene lost 0 bases and the J gene lost 5 bases, with 14 bases spanning the gap. Germline assignment: CDR1 MNHEY and CDR2 SVGAGI. CDR3 loop: CASSYSYPGPNNEQFF. The CDR3 nucleotides read TGTGCCAGCAGTTACTCTTACCCGGGACCGAACAATGAGCAGTTCTTC.

This clone was detected many times. The chain is built from TRBV18 and TRBJ2-7; 9 bases fit TRBD1. Per germline, CDR1 KGHSH and CDR2 LQKENI. After removal of 3 bases from V and 2 bases from J, the junction contained 5 bases not matched to a gene. There are 15 residues in the CDR3. Written as DNA, the CDR3 is TGTGCCAGCTCACCGTCGACAGGGGGAACCTACGAGCAGTACTTC. Translating gives CASSPSTGGTYEQYF.

The gene calls are TRBV7-9 and TRBJ1-1; no firm D call. V dropped 5 bases and J dropped 3 bases, with 13 bases sitting between them. The V gene's germline CDR1 is SEHNR and CDR2 FQNEAQ (reference sequence). This CDR3 contains 14 residues. This chain's CDR3 is CASSPVGRYTEAFF. CDR3 DNA: TGTGCCAGCAGCCCAGTCGGGAGATACACTGAAGCTTTCTTT. Based on the CDR3 plus reference TRBV7-9 and TRBJ1-1, the full variable domain is DTGVSQNPRHKITKRGQNVTFRCDPISEHNRLYWYRQTLGQGPEFLTYFQNEAQLEKSRLLSDRFSAERPKGSFSTLEIQRTEQGDSAMYLCASSPVGRYTEAFFGQGTRLTVV.

V gene TRBV5-1 combines with J gene TRBJ1-1; weak D call: TRBD1 (5 bases). Trimming left V 1 base short and J 2 bases short, with 9 bases between. The CDR3 length is 14 residues. Looked up from germline, CDR1 is SGHRS and CDR2 is YFSETQ. In nucleotides, the CDR3 is TGCGCCAGCAGCTTGTTAACAGGTAACACTGAAGCTTTCTTT. Its translation is CASSLLTGNTEAFF.

The chain links TRBV10-3 to TRBJ1-2, with D tentatively TRBD1 (5 bases). The CDR3 covers 12 residues. The germline V gene has CDR1 ENHRY and CDR2 SYGVKD. V dropped 2 bases and J dropped 8 bases, with 9 bases sitting between them. CDR3 loop: CAISEGWGGYTF. Written as DNA, the CDR3 is TGTGCCATCAGTGAGGGGTGGGGCGGCTACACCTTC.

The sample holds a few counts of this clone. The chain combines TRBV6-6 with TRBJ1-4; TRBD1 matches 8 bases. J gave up 10 bases and V 6 bases, and 7 bases lay outside the gene matches. From germline, CDR1 is MNHNY and CDR2 SVGAGI (reference sequence). The CDR3 is made up of 13 amino acids. DNA of the CDR3: TGTGCCAGCAGACCTGACAGGGGCGTAAAACTGTTTTTT. Translated, it gives CASRPDRGVKLFF.

Points on this clone: The sample contains more than one DNA sequence encoding this CDR3. For the CDR3, the DNA is TGCAGTGCTATGGTAGGAGAGACCCAGTACTTC. Translated: CSAMVGETQYF. The J gene is TRBJ2-5, the V gene TRBV20-1; D is uncertain. The germline gives CDR1 DFQATT, CDR2 SNEGSKA (reference sequence). V lost 4 bases to trimming and J lost 4 bases, with 7 bases between them. CDR3 length: 11 amino acids.

The V and J genes are TRBV6-4 and TRBJ2-1, with 7 bases aligning to TRBD2. Germline V CDR1 and CDR2: MRHNA, SNTAGT. The CDR3 contains 15 residues. V lost 2 bases, J lost 3 bases, and 4 bases stayed unmatched. For the CDR3, the DNA is TGTGCCAGCAGTGACGTGGGAGGGTTCTACAATGAGCAGTTCTTC. This gives the protein CASSDVGGFYNEQFF.

This clone was found a few times. The J gene is TRBJ1-4, the V gene TRBV4-2; 7 bases line up with TRBD1. CDR3 size: 15 residues. Germline CDR1 LGHNA, CDR2 YNFKEQ. J was trimmed by 3 bases and V by 4 bases; bases with no gene match: 5. The CDR3 sequence: CASSPLGQSNEKLFF. The CDR3 nucleotides are TGTGCCAGCAGCCCGTTGGGACAGTCTAATGAAAAACTGTTTTTT.